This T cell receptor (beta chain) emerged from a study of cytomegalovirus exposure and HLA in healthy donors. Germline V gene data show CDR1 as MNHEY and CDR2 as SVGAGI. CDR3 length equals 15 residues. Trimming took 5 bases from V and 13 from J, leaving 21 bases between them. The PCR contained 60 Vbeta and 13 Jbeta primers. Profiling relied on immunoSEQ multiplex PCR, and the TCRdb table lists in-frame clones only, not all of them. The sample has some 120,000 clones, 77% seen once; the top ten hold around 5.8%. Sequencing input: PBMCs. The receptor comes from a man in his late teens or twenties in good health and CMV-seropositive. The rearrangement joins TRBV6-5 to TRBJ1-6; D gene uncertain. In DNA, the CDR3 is TGTGCCAGCAGTCGCGCTTTTCAGGCCACGATCCCCCTCCACTTT. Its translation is CASSRAFQATIPLHF.